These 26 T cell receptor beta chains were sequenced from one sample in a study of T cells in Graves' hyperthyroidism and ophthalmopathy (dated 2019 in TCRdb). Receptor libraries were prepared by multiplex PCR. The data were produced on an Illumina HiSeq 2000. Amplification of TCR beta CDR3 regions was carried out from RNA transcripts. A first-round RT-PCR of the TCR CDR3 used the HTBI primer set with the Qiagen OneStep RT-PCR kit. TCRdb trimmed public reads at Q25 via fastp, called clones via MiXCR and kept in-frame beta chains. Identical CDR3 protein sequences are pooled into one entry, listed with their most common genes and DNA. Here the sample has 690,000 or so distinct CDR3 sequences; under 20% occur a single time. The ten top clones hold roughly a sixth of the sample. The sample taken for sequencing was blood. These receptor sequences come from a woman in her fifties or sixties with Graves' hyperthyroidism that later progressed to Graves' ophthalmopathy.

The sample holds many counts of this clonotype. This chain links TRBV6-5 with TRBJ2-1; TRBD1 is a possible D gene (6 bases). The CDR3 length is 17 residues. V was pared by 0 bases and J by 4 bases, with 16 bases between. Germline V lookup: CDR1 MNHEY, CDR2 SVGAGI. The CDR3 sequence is CASSYSIQRTEYNEQFF. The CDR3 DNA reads TGTGCCAGCAGTTACTCGATCCAGCGGACAGAATACAATGAGCAGTTCTTC.

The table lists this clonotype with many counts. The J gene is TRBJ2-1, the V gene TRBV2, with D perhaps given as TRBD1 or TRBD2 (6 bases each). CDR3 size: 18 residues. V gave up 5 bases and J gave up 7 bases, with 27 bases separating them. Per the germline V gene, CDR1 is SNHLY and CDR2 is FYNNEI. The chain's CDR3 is CASSSTPGLHPRGNEQFF. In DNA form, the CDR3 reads TGTGCCAGCAGTTCGACTCCGGGACTGCACCCGAGGGGGAATGAGCAGTTCTTC.

The CDR3 bases are TGTGCCAGCAGTTCAAGGACAGGGAGTGGGCAGCCCCAGCATTTT. Translating it yields CASSSRTGSGQPQHF. V usage is TRBV27 and J usage is TRBJ1-5, with 8 bases lining up with TRBD1. CDR3 length: 15 amino acids. With 4 bases clipped from V and 7 bases from J, the junction kept 9 bases outside the gene matches. In germline, CDR1 is MNHEY, CDR2 SMNVEV (reference sequence).

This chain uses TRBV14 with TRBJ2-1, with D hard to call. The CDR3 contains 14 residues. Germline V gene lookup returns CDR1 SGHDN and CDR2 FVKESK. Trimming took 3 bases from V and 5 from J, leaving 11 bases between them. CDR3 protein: CASSQIPRNNEQFF. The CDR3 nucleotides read TGTGCCAGCAGCCAGATCCCCAGGAACAATGAGCAGTTCTTC.

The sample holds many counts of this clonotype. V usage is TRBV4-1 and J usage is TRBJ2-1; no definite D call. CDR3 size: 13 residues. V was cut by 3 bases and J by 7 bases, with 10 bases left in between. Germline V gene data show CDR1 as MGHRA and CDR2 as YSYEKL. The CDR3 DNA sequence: TGCGCCAGCAGCCAGTGGGGAAGGAATGAGCAGTTCTTC. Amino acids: CASSQWGRNEQFF.

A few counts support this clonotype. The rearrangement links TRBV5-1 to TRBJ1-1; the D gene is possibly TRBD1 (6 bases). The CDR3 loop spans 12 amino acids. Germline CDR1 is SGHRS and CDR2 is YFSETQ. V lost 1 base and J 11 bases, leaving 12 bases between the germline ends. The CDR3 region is CASSLNRDKAFF. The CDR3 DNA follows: TGCGCCAGCAGCTTGAACAGGGATAAGGCTTTCTTT.

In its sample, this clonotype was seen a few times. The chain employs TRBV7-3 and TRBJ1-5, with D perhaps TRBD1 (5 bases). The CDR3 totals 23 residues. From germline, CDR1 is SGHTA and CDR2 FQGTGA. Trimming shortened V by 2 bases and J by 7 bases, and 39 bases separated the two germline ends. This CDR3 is CASSLSGRSQRTSDTGPWQPQHF. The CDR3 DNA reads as TGTGCCAGCAGCTTATCGGGCCGCTCCCAACGCACAAGTGACACAGGTCCCTGGCAGCCCCAGCATTTT.

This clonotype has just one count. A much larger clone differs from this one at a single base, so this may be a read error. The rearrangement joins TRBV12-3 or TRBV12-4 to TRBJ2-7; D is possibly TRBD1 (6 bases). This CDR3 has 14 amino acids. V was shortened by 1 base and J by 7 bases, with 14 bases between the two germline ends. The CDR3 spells CASSLVAGEREQYF. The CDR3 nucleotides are TGTGCCAGCAGTTTAGTCGCAGGGGAAAGAGAGCAGTACTTC.

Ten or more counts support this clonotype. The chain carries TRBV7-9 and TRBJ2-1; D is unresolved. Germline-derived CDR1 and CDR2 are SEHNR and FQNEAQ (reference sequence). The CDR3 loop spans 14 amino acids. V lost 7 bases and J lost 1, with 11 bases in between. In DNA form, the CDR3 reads TGTGCCAGCACTCCCCCCAGTTCCTACAATGAGCAGTTCTTC. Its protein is CASTPPSSYNEQFF.

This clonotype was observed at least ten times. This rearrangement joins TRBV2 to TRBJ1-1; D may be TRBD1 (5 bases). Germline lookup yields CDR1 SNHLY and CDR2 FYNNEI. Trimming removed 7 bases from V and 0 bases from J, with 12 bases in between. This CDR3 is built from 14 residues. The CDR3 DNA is TGTGCCAGCATTCCCACAGGCCTGAACACTGAAGCTTTCTTT. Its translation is CASIPTGLNTEAFF.

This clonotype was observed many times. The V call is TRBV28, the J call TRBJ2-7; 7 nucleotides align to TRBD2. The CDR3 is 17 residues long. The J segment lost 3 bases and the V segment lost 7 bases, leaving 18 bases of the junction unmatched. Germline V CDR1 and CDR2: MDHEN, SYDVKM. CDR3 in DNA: TGTGCCAGCACACACGAACGTGGGGGGGAATTGAGCTACGAGCAGTACTTC. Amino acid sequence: CASTHERGGELSYEQYF.

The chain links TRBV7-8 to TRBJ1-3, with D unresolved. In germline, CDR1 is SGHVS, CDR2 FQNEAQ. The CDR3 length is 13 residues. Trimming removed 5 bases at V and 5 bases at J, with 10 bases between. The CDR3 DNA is TGTGCCAGCAGCGAAGACATGAGAAACACCATATATTTT. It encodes CASSEDMRNTIYF.

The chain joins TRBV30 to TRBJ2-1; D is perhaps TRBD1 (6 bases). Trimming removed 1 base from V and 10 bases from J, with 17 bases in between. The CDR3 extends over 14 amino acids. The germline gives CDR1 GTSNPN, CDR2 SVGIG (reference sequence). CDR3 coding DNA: TGTGCCTGGAGTGCGACAGGTGTAACGGGGGAGCAGTTCTTC. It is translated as CAWSATGVTGEQFF.

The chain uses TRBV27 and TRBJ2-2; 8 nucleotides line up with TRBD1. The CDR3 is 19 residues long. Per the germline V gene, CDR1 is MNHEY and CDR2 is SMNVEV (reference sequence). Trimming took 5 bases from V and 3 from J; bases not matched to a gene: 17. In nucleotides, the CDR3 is TGTGCCAGCAGTCCTCTACCCGGAGACAGGGGCGGGGACACCGGGGAGCTGTTTTTT. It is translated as CASSPLPGDRGGDTGELFF.

DNA for the CDR3: TGTGCCAGCAGTTACTCACCGGGGACCCACGATGGCTACACCTTC. This codes for CASSYSPGTHDGYTF. The V call is TRBV6-5, the J call TRBJ1-2, with D possibly matching TRBD1 (5 bases). From germline, CDR1 is MNHEY and CDR2 SVGAGI. Trimming cost V 0 bases and J 6 bases, with 14 bases left between them. The CDR3 has 15 amino acids.

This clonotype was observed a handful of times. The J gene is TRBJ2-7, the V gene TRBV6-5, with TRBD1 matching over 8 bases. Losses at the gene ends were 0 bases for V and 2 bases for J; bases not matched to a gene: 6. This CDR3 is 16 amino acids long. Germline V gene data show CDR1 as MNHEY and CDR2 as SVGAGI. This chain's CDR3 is CASSYSRQGITYEQYF. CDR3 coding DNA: TGTGCCAGCAGTTACTCCCGACAGGGGATCACCTACGAGCAGTACTTC.

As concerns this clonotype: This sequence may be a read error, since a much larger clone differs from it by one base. CDR3 region: CASSLLTGGQETQYF. For the CDR3, the DNA is TGCGCCAGCAGCCTGCTAACTGGCGGCCAAGAGACCCAGTACTTC. The chain joins TRBV5-1 to TRBJ2-5; D remains ambiguous. With 4 bases removed from V and 1 base from J, the gap between germline ends came to 14 bases. In germline, CDR1 is SGHRS, CDR2 YFSETQ. The CDR3 has 15 amino acids.

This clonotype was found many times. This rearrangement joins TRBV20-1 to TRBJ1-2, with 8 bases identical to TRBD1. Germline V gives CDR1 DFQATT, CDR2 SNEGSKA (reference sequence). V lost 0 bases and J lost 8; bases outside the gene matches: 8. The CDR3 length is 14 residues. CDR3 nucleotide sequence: TGCAGTGCTAGAGAGCCAGGGGGCGCGCTAGGCTACACCTTC. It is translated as CSAREPGGALGYTF.

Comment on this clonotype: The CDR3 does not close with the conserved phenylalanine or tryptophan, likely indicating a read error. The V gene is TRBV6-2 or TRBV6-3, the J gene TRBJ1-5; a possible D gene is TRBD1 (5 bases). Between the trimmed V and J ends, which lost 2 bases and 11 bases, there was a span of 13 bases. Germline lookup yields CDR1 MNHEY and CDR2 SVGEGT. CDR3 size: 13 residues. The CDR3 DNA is TGTGCCAGCAGTTACGCCGGGGAAGGGGCCCAGCATGTT. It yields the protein CASSYAGEGAQHV.

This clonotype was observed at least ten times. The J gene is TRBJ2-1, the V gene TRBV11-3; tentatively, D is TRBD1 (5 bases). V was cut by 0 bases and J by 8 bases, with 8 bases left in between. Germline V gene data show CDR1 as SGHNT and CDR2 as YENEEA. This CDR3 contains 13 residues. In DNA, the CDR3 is TGTGCCAGCAGCTTAGATGTAGGGGATGAGCAGTTCTTC. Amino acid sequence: CASSLDVGDEQFF.

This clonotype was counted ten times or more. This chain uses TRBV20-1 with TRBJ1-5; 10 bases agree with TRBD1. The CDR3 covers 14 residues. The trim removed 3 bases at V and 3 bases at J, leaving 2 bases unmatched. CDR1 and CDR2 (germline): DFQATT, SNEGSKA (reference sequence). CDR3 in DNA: TGCAGTGCTAGGACAGGGGGCGACAATCAGCCCCAGCATTTT. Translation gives CSARTGGDNQPQHF.

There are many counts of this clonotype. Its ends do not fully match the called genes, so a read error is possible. The chain's CDR3 is CASSLGGYSEQFF. Here the CDR3 DNA reads TGTGCCAGCAGCTTAGGAGGGTACAGTGAGCAGTTCTTC. V and J are TRBV13 and TRBJ2-1; D gene uncertain. Looked up from germline, CDR1 is PRHDT and CDR2 is FYEKMQ (reference sequence). The CDR3 extends over 13 amino acids. Complete variable domain (other parts from reference TRBV13 and TRBJ2-1): AAGVIQSPRHLIKEKRETATLKCYPIPRHDTVYWYQQGPGQDPQFLISFYEKMQSDKGSIPDRFSAQQFSDYHSELNMSSLELGDSALYFCASSLGGYSEQFFGPGTRLTVL.

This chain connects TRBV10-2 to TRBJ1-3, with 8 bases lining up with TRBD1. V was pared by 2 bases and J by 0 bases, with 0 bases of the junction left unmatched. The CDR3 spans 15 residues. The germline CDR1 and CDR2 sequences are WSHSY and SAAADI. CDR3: CASSEGQGSGNTIYF. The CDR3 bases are TGCGCCAGCAGTGAGGGACAGGGCTCTGGAAACACCATATATTTT.

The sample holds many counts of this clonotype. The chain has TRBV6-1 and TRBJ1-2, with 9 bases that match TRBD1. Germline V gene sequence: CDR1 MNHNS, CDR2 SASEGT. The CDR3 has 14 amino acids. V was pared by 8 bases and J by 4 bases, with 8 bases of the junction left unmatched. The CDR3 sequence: CASGTGLSLYGYTF. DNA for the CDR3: TGTGCCAGCGGGACAGGGCTAAGTCTCTATGGCTACACCTTC.

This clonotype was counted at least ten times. The CDR3 region is CSLRGDSYEQYF. In DNA form, the CDR3 reads TGCAGTTTGCGGGGGGATTCCTACGAGCAGTACTTC. V gene TRBV20-1 combines with J gene TRBJ2-7, with 8 bases identical to TRBD2. V dropped 8 bases and J dropped 1; count of bases not matched to a gene: 4. The CDR3 is 12 residues long. CDR1 and CDR2 from the germline V gene are DFQATT and SNEGSKA (reference sequence).

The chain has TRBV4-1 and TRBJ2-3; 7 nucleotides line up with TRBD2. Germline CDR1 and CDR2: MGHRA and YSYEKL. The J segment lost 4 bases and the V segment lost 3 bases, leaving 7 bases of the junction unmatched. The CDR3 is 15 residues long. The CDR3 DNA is TGCGCCAGCAGCCAGCCCCTAGCGGACGCAGATACGCAGTATTTT. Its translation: CASSQPLADADTQYF.